This T cell receptor (beta chain) emerged from a study of beta chain features in type 1 diabetes. The wider study: Sorted cells from all samples, numbering 107,917,701, were examined. Study-level results: Overrepresentation of cells with high TCR expression could result from cDNA sequencing. TCRB rearrangement may or may not be influenced by HLA type; here this remained unresolved. Patients and controls would share equally any PCR tilt toward shorter templates.

Sequenced material consisted of expressed TCRB transcripts (all of the isolated RNA was reverse transcribed). The repertoire was sequenced with immunoSEQ multiplex PCR; TCRdb's copy has only in-frame clones and lacks some. The sample has over 350,000 clones, around 16% seen once. Concerning this clone: The antigen is unknown.

This CDR3 is built from 16 residues. The sequenced material came from naive CD4+ T cells from blood. The clonotype was recovered from a woman aged 18-35 years in good health. This rearrangement joins TRBV21-1 to TRBJ2-1; the tabulated D call, TRBD2, remains unverified against the DNA. TRBV21-1 is a known pseudogene. The CDR3 sequence is CASSQRSGSSYNEQFF. Written as DNA, the CDR3 is TGTGCCAGCAGCCAGCGGAGCGGGAGTTCTTACAATGAGCAGTTCTTC.